This TCR beta chain was profiled in a study of response to subunit inactivated influenza vaccine. General study findings and limits: The authors suggested that every seasonal influenza vaccination recruits few new T cells.

The CDR3 is made up of 16 amino acids. With V trimmed by 9 bases and J by 2 bases, 13 bases remained unmatched. TCRdb called the RT-PCR reads again in MiXCR, with one record for every CDR3 protein. The table lists a few hundred thousand distinct CDR3 sequences, about 15% of them singletons. Points on this clonotype: Its antigen remains unknown.

The input for sequencing was PBMCs from blood, taken approximately 13 days after vaccination. This chain uses TRBV12-3 or TRBV12-4 with TRBJ2-5, with 9 nucleotides matching TRBD2. This sequence originates from a man aged 50 to 59 who received an inactivated influenza vaccine. The CDR3: CASSLGVAGDQETQYF. CDR3 sequence (DNA): TGTGCCAGTAGTCTAGGGGTAGCGGGGGATCAAGAGACCCAGTACTTC.